A single sample gave rise to the 25 T cell receptor beta chains below, sequenced in a study of blood T cell repertoires in COVID-19. Measured with immunoSEQ multiplex PCR; TCRdb has only the in-frame clones, and not every one. The table shows around 170,000 clones, with around four fifths occurring only once. Sequenced sample: peripheral blood. These receptors all come from a young man with active or convalescent COVID-19.

This clone was detected only a few times. This chain joins TRBV10-3 and TRBJ1-4; D perhaps matches TRBD1 (6 bases). Germline CDR1 ENHRY, CDR2 SYGVKD. The ends were cut back, 8 bases at V and 8 bases at J, with 21 bases in the middle. The CDR3 sequence is 15 residues long. The CDR3 coding sequence is TGTGCCATCCGGGGAGGGGGGACCGTGAACGAAAAACTGTTTTTT. This gives the protein CAIRGGGTVNEKLFF.

In regard to this clone: The junction departs from the called germline gene at one end, perhaps through a read error. This chain uses TRBV27 with TRBJ1-2, with D possibly TRBD1 on 5 matching bases. The germline V gene has CDR1 MNHEY and CDR2 SMNVEV (reference sequence). CDR3 size: 17 residues. In nucleotides, the CDR3 is TGTGCCAGCAGTTTATCTCCCGGGGGACCGGGGAACTATGGCTACACTTTC. Encoded protein: CASSLSPGGPGNYGYTF.

The chain recombines TRBV10-1 with TRBJ2-7, with D perhaps TRBD1 (6 bases). Trimming pared 6 bases from V and 2 bases from J, leaving 23 bases between. Germline-derived CDR1 and CDR2 are WNHNN and SYGVQD (reference sequence). This CDR3 has 17 amino acids. The CDR3 sequence is CASSGIVGRGSTYEQYV. DNA for the CDR3: TGCGCCAGCAGCGGGATTGTCGGCAGGGGATCGACCTACGAGCAGTACGTC.

The J gene is TRBJ1-6, the V gene TRBV10-2, with D unresolved. Trimming left V 6 bases short and J 0 bases short, with 9 bases between. The CDR3 runs 15 residues. Looked up from germline, CDR1 is WSHSY and CDR2 is SAAADI. CDR3 nucleotides: TGCGCCAGCAGAATCGCAGGCTCCTATAATTCACCCCTCCACTTT. This translates into CASRIAGSYNSPLHF.

This clone has just a few counts. The genes are TRBV5-1 and TRBJ1-1, with D tentatively TRBD1 (5 bases). This CDR3 spans 16 amino acids. Trimming removed 2 bases from V and 1 base from J, with 15 bases in between. CDR1 is SGHRS and CDR2 is YFSETQ in the germline V gene. Here the CDR3 reads CASSFLQGRANTEAFF. The CDR3, as DNA: TGCGCCAGCAGCTTCCTCCAGGGTCGGGCGAACACTGAAGCTTTCTTT. Based on the CDR3 plus reference TRBV5-1 and TRBJ1-1, the full variable domain is KAGVTQTPRYLIKTRGQQVTLSCSPISGHRSVSWYQQTPGQGLQFLFEYFSETQRNKGNFPGRFSGRQFSNSRSEMNVSTLELGDSALYLCASSFLQGRANTEAFFGQGTRLTVV.

This clone was observed once. This rearrangement joins TRBV5-3 to TRBJ2-5; a weak D match, TRBD2 (7 bases). TRBV5-3 carries the ORF label, with uncertain function. The CDR3 is 16 residues long. V was clipped by 4 bases and J by 2 bases, with 18 bases between them. The CDR3 spells CARSPRGGGLQETQYF. CDR3 bases: TGTGCCAGAAGCCCCCGAGGCGGGGGCTTACAAGAGACCCAGTACTTC.

V and J are TRBV9 and TRBJ2-3; D gene ambiguous. V lost 0 bases, J lost 0 bases, and 8 bases lay in between. The germline CDR1 and CDR2 sequences are SGDLS and YYNGEE. The CDR3 is made up of 15 amino acids. This CDR3 reads CASSVAGSSTDTQYF. The CDR3 nucleotides are TGTGCCAGCAGCGTAGCAGGTTCTAGCACAGATACGCAGTATTTT.

The rearrangement uses TRBV27 and TRBJ2-1; 13 bases are shared with TRBD2. The CDR3 loop spans 16 amino acids. Per germline, CDR1 MNHEY and CDR2 SMNVEV (reference sequence). Germline trimming cut 2 bases from V and 8 bases from J; bases unmatched to any gene: 6. The CDR3 DNA sequence: TGTGCCAGCAGTTTACGACTAGCGGGAGGATCGGATGAGCAGTTCTTC. Protein product: CASSLRLAGGSDEQFF.

This chain links TRBV10-3 with TRBJ2-7; tentatively, D is TRBD2 (6 bases). The V end was cut by 4 bases, the J end by 0 bases, with 13 bases between. The germline gives CDR1 ENHRY, CDR2 SYGVKD. The CDR3 consists of 15 residues. CDR3 DNA sequence: TGTGCCATCAGTGCTTCGGGGAGGAGCTCCTACGAGCAGTACTTC. Its translation: CAISASGRSSYEQYF.

The chain employs TRBV6-2 or TRBV6-3 and TRBJ1-1; D gene uncertain. V shed 2 bases and J shed 6 bases, with 7 bases lying between them. CDR1 is MNHEY and CDR2 is SVGEGT in the germline V gene. This CDR3 comprises 12 residues. CDR3 amino acids: CASSYRAAEAFF. In nucleotides, the CDR3 is TGTGCCAGCAGTTACCGAGCTGCTGAAGCTTTCTTT.

The chain recombines TRBV24-1 with TRBJ2-2; 7 bases agree with TRBD2. Germline CDR1 KGHDR, CDR2 SFDVKD. This CDR3 comprises 17 residues. The V and J ends lost 2 bases and 4 bases, in that order; junction bases with no gene match: 9. The CDR3 nucleotides read TGTGCCACCAGTGATTACATTAGCGGGTCGGTCACCGGGGAGCTGTTTTTT. Translation: CATSDYISGSVTGELFF.

V usage is TRBV3-1 (or the pseudogene TRBV3-2) and J usage is TRBJ2-1; D is possibly TRBD2 (6 bases). The CDR3 length is 16 residues. From germline, CDR1 is LGHDT and CDR2 YNNKEL (reference sequence). Trimming cost V 5 bases and J 0 bases, with 14 bases left between them. The CDR3 coding sequence is TGTGCCAGCAGCGAGGGTACCGGGAGCTCCTACAATGAGCAGTTCTTC. Translating gives CASSEGTGSSYNEQFF.

The chain is built from TRBV19 and TRBJ1-5; maybe TRBD1 (5 bases). Germline V gene data show CDR1 as LNHDA and CDR2 as SQIVND (reference sequence). The CDR3 runs to 15 residues. V was clipped by 1 base and J by 7 bases, with 14 bases between them. CDR3 residues: CASSIVIQEGQPQHF. In DNA, the CDR3 is TGTGCCAGTAGTATAGTGATTCAGGAGGGGCAGCCCCAGCATTTT.

The chain recombines TRBV4-1 with TRBJ1-5, with 8 bases lining up with TRBD1. CDR1 is MGHRA and CDR2 is YSYEKL in the germline V gene. V shed 1 base and J 2 bases; nucleotides not matched to a gene: 1. The CDR3 loop spans 15 amino acids. The CDR3 region is CASSQVTGGNQPQHF. In nucleotides, the CDR3 is TGCGCCAGCAGCCAAGTGACAGGGGGCAATCAGCCCCAGCATTTT.

This chain connects TRBV30 to TRBJ1-4; 7 nucleotides agree with TRBD1. Per the germline V gene, CDR1 is GTSNPN and CDR2 is SVGIG (reference sequence). Unmatched junction bases numbered 17, after V lost 3 bases and J lost 1 base. The CDR3 spans 19 residues. The CDR3 here is CAWRFRQGMKGRTNEKLFF. The CDR3 DNA reads as TGTGCCTGGAGATTTCGACAGGGAATGAAAGGGCGAACTAATGAAAAACTGTTTTTT.

This chain links TRBV11-3 with TRBJ1-1, with 10 bases that match TRBD1. This CDR3 spans 14 amino acids. J lost 4 bases, V lost 5 bases, and 4 bases had no gene match. The V gene's germline CDR1 is SGHNT and CDR2 YENEEA. CDR3 DNA sequence: TGTGCCAGCAGCGCCGACAGGGGGCTCACTGAAGCTTTCTTT. Translated: CASSADRGLTEAFF.

This clone was recorded only once. This sequence joins TRBV28 and TRBJ2-3; D possibly corresponds to TRBD2 (5 bases). V was cut by 3 bases and J by 4 bases, with 23 bases left in between. Germline-derived CDR1 and CDR2 are MDHEN and SYDVKM. This CDR3 has 18 amino acids. The CDR3: CASSLGLRVPTEADTQYF. CDR3 DNA sequence: TGTGCCAGCAGTTTGGGCTTGCGGGTGCCAACAGAGGCAGATACGCAGTATTTT.

The rearrangement links TRBV4-1 to TRBJ1-5; D perhaps matches TRBD1 (5 bases). Germline V gene sequence: CDR1 MGHRA, CDR2 YSYEKL. The CDR3 is 21 amino acids. V was cut by 4 bases and J by 1 base, with 29 bases left in between. CDR3 in amino acids: CASSPRRLWGRDKGSNQPQHF. The CDR3 nucleotides are TGCGCCAGCAGCCCCCGGCGACTTTGGGGCCGCGACAAGGGGAGCAATCAGCCCCAGCATTTT.

This rearrangement joins TRBV6-6 to TRBJ2-1, with TRBD2 matching over 9 bases. Germline lookup yields CDR1 MNHNY and CDR2 SVGAGI (reference sequence). The CDR3 loop spans 14 amino acids. The V segment lost 7 bases and the J segment 6 bases; nucleotides outside the gene matches: 7. The CDR3 DNA follows: TGTGCCAGCAATACCGGGACTAGCAGCAATGAGCAGTTCTTC. This sequence encodes CASNTGTSSNEQFF.

The chain employs TRBV5-1 and TRBJ1-1; a possible D gene is TRBD1 (6 bases). Germline V lookup: CDR1 SGHRS, CDR2 YFSETQ. This CDR3 region has 14 residues. V lost 3 bases and J lost 1, with 10 bases in between. The CDR3, as DNA: TGCGCCAGCAGCTCCGGACAGAAGAACACTGAAGCTTTCTTT. It specifies CASSSGQKNTEAFF.

The V call is TRBV6-2 or TRBV6-3, the J call TRBJ2-7; the match to TRBD2 covers 11 bases. The CDR3 has 16 residues. CDR1 and CDR2 from the germline V gene are MNHEY and SVGEGT. V gave up 0 bases and J gave up 7 bases; unmatched junction bases: 8. The CDR3 DNA reads TGTGCCAGCAGTTACTCAACACTAGCGGGAGAGAGGGAGCAGTACTTC. Translation gives CASSYSTLAGEREQYF.

V and J are TRBV11-3 and TRBJ2-2; D is uncertain. The CDR3 has 12 amino acids. V dropped 0 bases and J dropped 10 bases, with 6 bases sitting between them. Germline V gene lookup returns CDR1 SGHNT and CDR2 YENEEA. CDR3 in DNA: TGTGCCAGCAGCTTAGAGGGCCAGGAGCTGTTTTTT. Residues: CASSLEGQELFF.

The chain joins TRBV4-1 to TRBJ2-7; 7 positions agree with TRBD2. V trimming: 1 base; J trimming: 6 bases; junction bases outside the gene matches: 15. The CDR3 consists of 17 residues. Per the germline V gene, CDR1 is MGHRA and CDR2 is YSYEKL. CDR3 region: CASSQGFGGSGFGEQYF. As DNA, the CDR3 is TGCGCCAGCAGCCAAGGATTTGGCGGGAGCGGATTTGGCGAGCAGTACTTC.

A single count supports this clone. This rearrangement joins TRBV30 to TRBJ1-3, with D possibly matching TRBD1 (6 bases). This CDR3 spans 13 amino acids. Trimming pared 5 bases from V and 1 base from J, leaving 9 bases between. CDR1 and CDR2 (germline): GTSNPN, SVGIG (reference sequence). The CDR3 nucleotides read TGTGCCTGGCAGGGACAATCTGGAAACACCATATATTTT. Amino acids: CAWQGQSGNTIYF.

The chain is built from TRBV11-2 and TRBJ1-5, with D hard to call. Per the germline V gene, CDR1 is SGHAT and CDR2 is FQNNGV. The V end lost 6 bases, the J end lost 2 bases, and 11 bases lay between the germline ends. The CDR3 is 14 amino acids. The CDR3 region has the DNA TGTGCCAGCAGAGATCCTACCGGCAATCAGCCCCAGCATTTT. It is translated as CASRDPTGNQPQHF.